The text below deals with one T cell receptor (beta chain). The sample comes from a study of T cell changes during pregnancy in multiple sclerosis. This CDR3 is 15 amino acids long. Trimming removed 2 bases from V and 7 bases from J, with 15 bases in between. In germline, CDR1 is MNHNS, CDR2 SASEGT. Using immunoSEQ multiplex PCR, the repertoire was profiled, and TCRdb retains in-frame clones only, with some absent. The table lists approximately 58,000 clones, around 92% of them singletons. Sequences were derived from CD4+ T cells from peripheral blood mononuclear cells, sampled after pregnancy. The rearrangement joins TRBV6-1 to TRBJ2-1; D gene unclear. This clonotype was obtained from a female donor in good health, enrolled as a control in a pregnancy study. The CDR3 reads CASSELSAIGNEQFF. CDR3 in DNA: TGTGCCAGCAGTGAATTATCGGCCATCGGGAATGAGCAGTTCTTC.